This T cell receptor (beta chain) is drawn from a study of CD8+CD57+ T cells in acquired aplastic anemia. Study-level information: Sorted cells (CD4+ and CD8+) yielded DNA amounts that averaged about 3.1 ug. Sequencing produced an average of about 10.8 million reads per healthy donor for CD4+ cells.

Overall study results and limits: The number of CD8+ CDR3 sequences shared by patients and controls was fewer than 35. Controls and patients did not differ significantly in CD8+ Simpson's diversity.

V lost 6 bases and J 4 bases, leaving 9 bases between the germline ends. This CDR3 contains 12 residues. Note on this clonotype: What it binds is unknown.

The TCR beta profiling, which covered VDJ combination and CDR3 sequence, was carried out using genomic DNA as the template. TCRdb itself ran the reads through MiXCR, one entry per CDR3 protein. The repertoire holds roughly 63,000 distinct CDR3 sequences, with approximately 54% as singletons. Sample: sorted CD4+, CD8+, or CD8+CD57+ T cells (not recorded which) from PBMCs. The receptor was derived from a human donor in good health, serving as a control. The V call is TRBV12-3 or TRBV12-4, the J call TRBJ1-1; D remains ambiguous. CDR3 nucleotides: TGTGCCAGCAGCAACCAGAGCACTGAAGCTTTCTTT. Its protein is CASSNQSTEAFF.